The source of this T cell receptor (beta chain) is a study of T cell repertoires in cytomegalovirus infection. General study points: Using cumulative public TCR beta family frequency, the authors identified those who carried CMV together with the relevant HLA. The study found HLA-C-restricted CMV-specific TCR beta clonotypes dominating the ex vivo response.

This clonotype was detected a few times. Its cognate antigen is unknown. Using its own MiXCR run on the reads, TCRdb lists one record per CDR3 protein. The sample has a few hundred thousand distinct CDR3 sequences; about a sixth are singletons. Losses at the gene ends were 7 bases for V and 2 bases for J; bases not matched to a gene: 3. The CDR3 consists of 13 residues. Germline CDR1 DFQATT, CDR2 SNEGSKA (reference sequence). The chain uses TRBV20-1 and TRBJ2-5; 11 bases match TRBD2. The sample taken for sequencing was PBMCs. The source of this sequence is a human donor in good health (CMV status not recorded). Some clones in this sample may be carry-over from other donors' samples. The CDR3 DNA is TGCAGTGGTAGCGGGAGGGGACAAGAGACCCAGTACTTC. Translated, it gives CSGSGRGQETQYF.